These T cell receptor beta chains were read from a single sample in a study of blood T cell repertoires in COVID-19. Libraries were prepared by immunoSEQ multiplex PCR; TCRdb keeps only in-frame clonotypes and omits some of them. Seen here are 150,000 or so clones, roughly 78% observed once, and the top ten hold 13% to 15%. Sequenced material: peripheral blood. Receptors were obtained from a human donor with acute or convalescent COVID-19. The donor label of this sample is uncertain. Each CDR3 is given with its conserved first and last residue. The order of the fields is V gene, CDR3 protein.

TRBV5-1,CASATGSGGALYETQYF
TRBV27,CASSLQGQGVGKLFF
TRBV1,CTSSQVTLAGGPGNIQYF
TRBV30,CAWSPRTEAFF
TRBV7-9,CASSRDRWGNTEAFF
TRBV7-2,CASSPRQGSYNDGYTF
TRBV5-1,CASSSQGQGGTEAFF
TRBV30,CAWAGTGGVQYF
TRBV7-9,CASSLGGQTYGYTF
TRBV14,CASSQDLGGEQFF
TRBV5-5,CASSLFGQGYEQYF
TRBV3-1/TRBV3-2,CASSLKGGNEKLFF
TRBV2,CASSEGPRDQPQHF
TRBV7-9,CASSLVTGGNTEAFF
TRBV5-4,CASSNGGANTGELFF
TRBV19,CASSGNSGTGYGYTF
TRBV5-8,CASSLSTGATGELFF
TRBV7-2,CASSPLGANTEAFF
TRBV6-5,CASSSNQGNYGYTF
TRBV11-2,CASSLVVADNEQFF
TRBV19,CASRLSGSPKFEQFF
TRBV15,CATSRETPATNEKLFF
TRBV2,CASNRDSYEQYF
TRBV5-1,CASSLEASGYNEQFF
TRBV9,CASSASGGSSYEQYF
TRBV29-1,CSVDEGTGDNYGYTF
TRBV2,CAATPRRVKNIQYF
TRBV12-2,CASRLKQCLNEKLFF
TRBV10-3,CAISGQGEAFF
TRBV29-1,CSVTGTVGEKLFF
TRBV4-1,CASSHHPRRGGPGELFF
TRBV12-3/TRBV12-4,CASSIGVQETQYF
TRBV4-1,CASSPRLAGGSYNEQFF
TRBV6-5,CATQGPFLQFF
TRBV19,CASTLRGEGSTEAFF
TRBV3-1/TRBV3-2,CASRDRGKNEQFF
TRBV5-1,CASSLAPTGNQPQHF
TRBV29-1,CSARDRGDYGYTF
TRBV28,CASSLPRAGPQFF
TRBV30,CAWSVSYLGLRNTEAFF